The 26 T cell receptor beta chains in this list originate from one sample, sequenced in a study of T cells after yellow fever vaccination. TCRdb reanalysed the 5' RACE reads using MiXCR and keeps one entry per CDR3 protein. This table has tens of thousands of distinct CDR3 sequences, less than 8.5% appearing once. Source: CD8+ T cells sorted from PBMCs, taken 15 days after the yellow fever booster vaccination. The source of these receptors is a man in his thirties or forties who received the YFV17D yellow fever vaccine.

Ten or more counts support this clonotype. The CDR3 is CASSRTRGSNTGELFF. CDR3 DNA sequence: TGCGCCAGCAGCCGGACGAGGGGGTCGAACACCGGGGAGCTGTTTTTT. The chain uses TRBV5-1 and TRBJ2-2; a weak D match, TRBD1 (6 bases). This CDR3 is built from 16 residues. Trimming left V 4 bases short and J 0 bases short, with 13 bases between. Per the germline V gene, CDR1 is SGHRS and CDR2 is YFSETQ.

On this clonotype itself: A clone one base away is much larger, so this may be a read error. V gene TRBV4-3 combines with J gene TRBJ1-5; D remains ambiguous. The germline gives CDR1 LGHNA, CDR2 YSLEER. V lost 1 base, J lost 9 bases, and 13 bases lay in between. The length of the CDR3 is 14 residues. CDR3 sequence (DNA): TGCGCCAGCAGCCAAGCGCAGACCATCCGGCCCCAGCATTTT. Encoded protein: CASSQAQTIRPQHF.

This clonotype was detected ten times or more. The V call is TRBV5-1, the J call TRBJ1-1; D is perhaps TRBD1 (5 bases). V was pared by 4 bases and J by 6 bases, with 10 bases between. CDR3 size: 12 residues. CDR1 is SGHRS and CDR2 is YFSETQ in the germline V gene. The CDR3 sequence is CASSPRGAEAFF. Written as DNA, the CDR3 is TGCGCCAGCAGCCCGAGAGGGGCTGAAGCTTTCTTT.

The sample holds a few counts of this clonotype. CDR3 in amino acids: CASSMRGSPYNEQFF. As DNA, the CDR3 is TGTGCCAGTAGTATGCGTGGGAGTCCCTACAATGAGCAGTTCTTC. V usage is TRBV19 and J usage is TRBJ2-1, with D perhaps TRBD2 (5 bases). Germline V gene data show CDR1 as LNHDA and CDR2 as SQIVND (reference sequence). The ends were cut back, 3 bases at V and 2 bases at J, with 11 bases in the middle. The CDR3 runs to 15 residues. The full variable domain, its missing parts supplied by reference TRBV19 and TRBJ2-1, is DGGITQSPKYLFRKEGQNVTLSCEQNLNHDAMYWYRQDPGQGLRLIYYSQIVNDFQKGDIAEGYSVSREKKESFPLTVTSAQKNPTAFYLCASSMRGSPYNEQFFGPGTRLTVL.

In this sample, this clonotype turned up many times. The chain uses TRBV15 and TRBJ1-2; the D gene is possibly TRBD1 (6 bases). From germline, CDR1 is LNHNV and CDR2 YYDKDF (reference sequence). There are 14 residues in the CDR3. The V end lost 5 bases, the J end lost 1 base, and 11 bases lay between the germline ends. The CDR3 here is CATSSRDINYGYTF. The CDR3 coding sequence is TGTGCCACCAGCTCCCGGGACATTAACTATGGCTACACCTTC.

This clonotype was detected ten times or more. The chain is built from TRBV29-1 and TRBJ1-1; 7 positions match TRBD1. CDR1 and CDR2 from the germline V gene are SQVTM and ANQGSEA. This CDR3 is 15 amino acids long. V lost 7 bases, J lost 2 bases, and 13 bases stayed unmatched. The CDR3 sequence: CSETGVGGLNTEAFF. The CDR3 region has the DNA TGCAGCGAAACAGGGGTTGGGGGCCTAAACACTGAAGCTTTCTTT.

This clonotype was detected many times. The rearrangement joins TRBV27 to TRBJ2-1, with D maybe TRBD1 (5 bases). In germline, CDR1 is MNHEY, CDR2 SMNVEV (reference sequence). The CDR3 sequence is 13 residues long. V lost 6 bases and J 8 bases, leaving 14 bases between the germline ends. CDR3 protein: CASSLRGYHEQFF. CDR3 coding DNA: TGTGCCAGCAGCCTAAGGGGTTACCATGAGCAGTTCTTC.

This clonotype is labeled medium-sized. The chain has TRBV4-3 and TRBJ2-7; 8 positions agree with TRBD1. Germline loops: CDR1 LGHNA, CDR2 YSLEER. The CDR3 runs 15 residues. The V and J ends lost 4 bases and 0 bases, in that order; junction bases with no gene match: 5. The DNA of the CDR3 is TGCGCCAGCAGCCCCGACAGGGGATTCTCCTACGAGCAGTACTTC. Its protein product is CASSPDRGFSYEQYF.

This clonotype was seen only a few times. The chain uses TRBV15 and TRBJ2-2; a weak D match, TRBD2 (6 bases). Trimming removed 5 bases from V and 4 bases from J, with 11 bases in between. The CDR3 is 14 residues long. The germline V gene encodes CDR1 LNHNV and CDR2 YYDKDF (reference sequence). This CDR3 is CATSSRDSTGELFF. CDR3 DNA sequence: TGTGCCACCAGCTCCCGGGACTCCACCGGGGAGCTGTTTTTT.

This clonotype appeared many times. CDR3 in amino acids: CASSLGTQLSSYEQYF. The CDR3, as DNA: TGTGCCAGCAGCTTGGGGACTCAACTGAGCTCCTACGAGCAGTACTTC. The chain uses TRBV5-5 and TRBJ2-7; maybe TRBD2 (5 bases). The CDR3 loop spans 16 amino acids. From germline, CDR1 is SGHKS and CDR2 YYEKEE (reference sequence). Trimming left V 0 bases short and J 0 bases short, with 13 bases between.

This clonotype was observed a few times. The rearrangement uses TRBV29-1 and TRBJ2-2; 7 positions agree with TRBD2. The V segment lost 3 bases and the J segment 2 bases; nucleotides outside the gene matches: 6. The CDR3 has 15 residues. CDR1 and CDR2 (germline): SQVTM, ANQGSEA. CDR3 bases: TGCAGCGTTGACCTAAGCGGGACCAACACCGGGGAGCTGTTTTTT. Its translation is CSVDLSGTNTGELFF.

Ten or more counts support this clonotype. The V call is TRBV7-9, the J call TRBJ2-7, with 8 bases lining up with TRBD1. Trimming removed 8 bases from V and 6 bases from J; junction bases left unmatched: 15. The germline CDR1 and CDR2 sequences are SEHNR and FQNEAQ (reference sequence). The CDR3 spans 15 residues. The CDR3 sequence is CASQKAGQGAGEQYF. CDR3 DNA: TGTGCCAGCCAAAAAGCCGGGCAGGGGGCTGGCGAGCAGTACTTC.

This clonotype occurred many times. The CDR3 spells CASSLDIPQETQYF. CDR3 sequence (DNA): TGCGCCAGCAGCTTGGACATACCTCAAGAGACCCAGTACTTC. The chain is built from TRBV5-1 and TRBJ2-5, with D unresolved. Between the trimmed V and J ends, which lost 0 bases and 2 bases, there was a span of 8 bases. The CDR3 is 14 amino acids. Germline CDR1 SGHRS, CDR2 YFSETQ.

This clonotype appeared many times. The chain has TRBV6-2 or TRBV6-3 and TRBJ1-6; D not resolved. Germline-derived CDR1 and CDR2 are MNHEY and SVGEGT. The CDR3 runs 15 residues. V lost 6 bases and J lost 0, with 9 bases in between. CDR3: CASSGWSSYNSPLHF. CDR3 bases: TGTGCCAGCAGCGGTTGGAGCTCCTATAATTCACCCCTCCACTTT.

This clonotype was picked up many times. The V call is TRBV15, the J call TRBJ2-7; D might be TRBD1 or TRBD2, each matching 5 bases. The germline gives CDR1 LNHNV, CDR2 YYDKDF (reference sequence). This CDR3 has 15 amino acids. V was clipped by 0 bases and J by 0 bases, with 9 bases between them. CDR3 amino acids: CATSREGVLSYEQYF. The CDR3 DNA sequence: TGTGCCACCAGCAGAGAGGGGGTTCTCTCCTACGAGCAGTACTTC.

This clonotype was observed at least ten times. The chain links TRBV12-3 or TRBV12-4 to TRBJ2-1; weak D call: TRBD2 (6 bases). The CDR3 contains 15 residues. Deletions cut 2 bases from V and 3 bases from J, with 11 bases between. In DNA, the CDR3 is TGTGCCAGCAGTTTAATCACTAGCAGCTACAATGAGCAGTTCTTC. Residues: CASSLITSSYNEQFF.

Ten or more counts support this clonotype. This chain connects TRBV4-1 to TRBJ2-1; no clear D. CDR3 size: 14 residues. Germline V gene data show CDR1 as MGHRA and CDR2 as YSYEKL. The V end was cut by 4 bases, the J end by 5 bases, with 12 bases between. CDR3 sequence reads: CASSLVDENNEQFF. CDR3 nucleotides: TGCGCCAGCAGCCTAGTCGACGAAAACAATGAGCAGTTCTTC.

This clonotype was found many times. The V call is TRBV7-9, the J call TRBJ1-2; 7 bases align to TRBD1. Germline-derived CDR1 and CDR2 are SEHNR and FQNEAQ (reference sequence). With V trimmed by 3 bases and J by 3 bases, 13 bases remained unmatched. The CDR3 sequence is 17 residues long. Written as DNA, the CDR3 is TGTGCCAGCAGCTTTGAGGGAGGTCAGGGGGATTACTATGGCTACACCTTC. This gives the protein CASSFEGGQGDYYGYTF.

This clonotype was observed many times. This chain connects TRBV20-1 to TRBJ2-1; no definite D call. V was pared by 1 base and J by 0 bases, with 22 bases between. Germline values: CDR1 DFQATT, CDR2 SNEGSKA (reference sequence). The CDR3 is 19 residues long. The CDR3 protein is CSARVGLWSGSGSYNEQFF. CDR3 nucleotides: TGCAGTGCTAGAGTCGGCCTATGGTCCGGATCCGGCTCCTACAATGAGCAGTTCTTC.

This clonotype was seen many times. This chain joins TRBV12-3 or TRBV12-4 and TRBJ2-1; the match to TRBD2 covers 11 bases. The CDR3 contains 17 residues. J was trimmed by 3 bases and V by 1 base; bases with no gene match: 5. This CDR3 reads CASSLEGLAAFYNEQFF. CDR3 bases: TGTGCCAGCAGTTTAGAGGGACTAGCGGCGTTCTACAATGAGCAGTTCTTC.

This clonotype occurred many times. V gene TRBV20-1 combines with J gene TRBJ2-3, with D possibly being TRBD2 (6 bases). Trimming took 4 bases from V and 0 from J, leaving 11 bases between them. Germline CDR1 reads DFQATT; CDR2 reads SNEGSKA (reference sequence). The CDR3 length is 14 residues. The CDR3: CSANNAGSTDTQYF. CDR3 in DNA: TGCAGTGCTAATAATGCGGGGAGCACAGATACGCAGTATTTT.

This clonotype appeared many times. The rearrangement links TRBV4-2 to TRBJ2-7; D ambiguous. V gave up 0 bases and J gave up 6 bases, with 15 bases separating them. The CDR3 is 15 amino acids. The V gene's germline CDR1 is LGHNA and CDR2 YNFKEQ. DNA for the CDR3: TGTGCCAGCAGCCAAGACCGTGGTTTGCGTGCCGAGCAGTACTTC. This sequence encodes CASSQDRGLRAEQYF.

This clonotype was detected a few times. The gene calls are TRBV27 and TRBJ2-1; D remains ambiguous. Germline CDR1 and CDR2: MNHEY and SMNVEV (reference sequence). V was pared by 7 bases and J by 9 bases, with 1 base between. The CDR3 has 8 amino acids. CDR3 residues: CASIEQFF. CDR3 coding DNA: TGTGCCAGCATTGAGCAGTTCTTC.

Ten or more counts support this clonotype. This rearrangement joins TRBV27 to TRBJ2-1, with D possibly being TRBD2 (5 bases). Germline CDR1 and CDR2: MNHEY and SMNVEV (reference sequence). V was cut by 4 bases and J by 7 bases, with 14 bases left in between. This CDR3 comprises 14 residues. This CDR3 is CASSSQLEINEQFF. In DNA, the CDR3 is TGTGCCAGCAGTTCCCAACTAGAGATAAATGAGCAGTTCTTC.

This clonotype was recorded at least ten times. V is TRBV29-1 and J is TRBJ2-1; possible D gene TRBD1, 6 bases. V lost 7 bases and J 0 bases, leaving 13 bases between the germline ends. The germline gives CDR1 SQVTM, CDR2 ANQGSEA. This CDR3 contains 14 residues. The CDR3 nucleotides are TGCAGCGCCGACGGGACATACTCCTACAATGAGCAGTTCTTC. Its protein product is CSADGTYSYNEQFF.

This clonotype was counted ten times or more. The chain combines TRBV20-1 with TRBJ1-1, with TRBD1 matching over 8 bases. This CDR3 has 15 residues. Germline CDR1 DFQATT, CDR2 SNEGSKA (reference sequence). Trimming cost V 1 base and J 4 bases; bases outside gene matches: 8. Here the CDR3 DNA reads TGCAGTGCTAGAGTAGGGACAGGACTGGGCACTGAAGCTTTCTTT. It codes for CSARVGTGLGTEAFF.